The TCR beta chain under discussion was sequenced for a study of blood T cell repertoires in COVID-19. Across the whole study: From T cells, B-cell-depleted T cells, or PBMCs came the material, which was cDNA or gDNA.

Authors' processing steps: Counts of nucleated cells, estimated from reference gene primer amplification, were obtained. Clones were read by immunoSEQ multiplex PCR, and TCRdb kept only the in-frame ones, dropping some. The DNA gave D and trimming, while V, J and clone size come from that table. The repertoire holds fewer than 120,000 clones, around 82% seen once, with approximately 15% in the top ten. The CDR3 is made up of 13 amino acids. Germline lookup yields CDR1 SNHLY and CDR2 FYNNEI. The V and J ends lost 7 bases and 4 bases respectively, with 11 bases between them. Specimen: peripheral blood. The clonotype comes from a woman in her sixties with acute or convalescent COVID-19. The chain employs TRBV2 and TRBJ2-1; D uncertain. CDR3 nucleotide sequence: TGTGCCAGCATGGAACGAGGTTACAATGAGCAGTTCTTC. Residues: CASMERGYNEQFF.